The clone carrying this T cell receptor beta chain was seen just once. Its antigen remains unknown. The data were taken from a study of beta chain features in type 1 diabetes. General study points: The study found moderately but significantly shorter TCRB CDR3s in all four CD4+ subsets of Type 1 diabetes patients.

V dropped 5 bases and J dropped 5; count of bases not matched to a gene: 17. CDR3 length equals 17 residues. Germline V gene lookup returns CDR1 ENHRY and CDR2 SYGVKD. The whole isolated RNA underwent reverse transcription, so sequencing captured expressed TCRB transcripts. Here immunoSEQ multiplex PCR was the method, and the copy in TCRdb shows in-frame clones only, minus some. The table shows 600,000 to 700,000 clones, with roughly 12% occurring only once. The chain links TRBV10-3 to TRBJ1-2, with 7 bases matching TRBD1. Sequenced sample: naive CD4+ T cells from blood. This clonotype originated in a man aged 18 to 29 with type 1 diabetes. CDR3 nucleotides: TGTGCCATCAGTCCCCGCGGCCTAGGGGGCCCGGGTTATGGCTACACCTTC. It codes for CAISPRGLGGPGYGYTF.